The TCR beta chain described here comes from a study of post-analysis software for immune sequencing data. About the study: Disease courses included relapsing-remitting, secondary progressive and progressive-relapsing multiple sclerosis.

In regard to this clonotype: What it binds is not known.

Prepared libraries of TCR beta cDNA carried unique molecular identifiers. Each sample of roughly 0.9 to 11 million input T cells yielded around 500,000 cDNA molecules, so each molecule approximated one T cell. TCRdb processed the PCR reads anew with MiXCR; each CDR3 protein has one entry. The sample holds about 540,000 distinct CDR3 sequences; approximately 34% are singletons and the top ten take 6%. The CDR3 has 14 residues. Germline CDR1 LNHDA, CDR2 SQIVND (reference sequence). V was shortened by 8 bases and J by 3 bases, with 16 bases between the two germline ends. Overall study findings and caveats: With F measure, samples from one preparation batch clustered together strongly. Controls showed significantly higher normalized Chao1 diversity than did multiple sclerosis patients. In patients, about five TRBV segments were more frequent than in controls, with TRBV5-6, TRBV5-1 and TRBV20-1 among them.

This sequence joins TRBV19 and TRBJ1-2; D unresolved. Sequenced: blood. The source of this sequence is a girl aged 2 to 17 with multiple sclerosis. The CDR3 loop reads CASRKGSEYYGYTF. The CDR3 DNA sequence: TGTGCCAGTCGAAAGGGATCGGAGTACTATGGCTACACCTTC.